These 15 T cell receptor beta chains originate from one sample sequenced in a study of shared clonotypes between healthy human individuals. Sequencing was performed with immunoSEQ multiplex PCR; in TCRdb, only in-frame clones are kept and a portion is missing. This repertoire shows 2 million to 2.5 million clones, nearly 97% found once; its top ten account for more than 0.1%. Specimen: naive CD4+ T cells sorted from blood. The subset denotes: CD45RA+ positively selected. These receptors were obtained from a man aged 18 to 29 in good health.

The chain has TRBV6-1 and TRBJ2-5; D remains unclear. CDR3 size: 16 residues. Germline CDR1 is MNHNS and CDR2 is SASEGT. The V end lost 4 bases, the J end lost 9 bases, and 24 bases lay between the germline ends. The CDR3 protein is CASSGDGQRSRRAQYF. CDR3 nucleotide sequence: TGTGCCAGCAGTGGGGATGGCCAAAGATCCCGCCGGGCCCAGTACTTC.

The chain recombines TRBV19 with TRBJ1-6; the D gene is possibly TRBD1 (6 bases). The CDR3 length is 14 residues. The V end lost 7 bases, the J end lost 8 bases, and 15 bases lay between the germline ends. Per the germline V gene, CDR1 is LNHDA and CDR2 is SQIVND (reference sequence). CDR3 sequence reads: CASMSGVGDSPLHF. CDR3 nucleotide sequence: TGTGCCAGTATGTCAGGGGTGGGTGATTCACCCCTCCACTTT.

This sequence joins TRBV5-1 and TRBJ2-1; TRBD1 agrees at 11 bases. The V gene's germline CDR1 is SGHRS and CDR2 YFSETQ. With V trimmed by 0 bases and J by 12 bases, 8 bases remained unmatched. CDR3 length: 15 amino acids. CDR3 region: CASSLGGQGAQGQFF. The DNA for the CDR3 is TGCGCCAGCAGCTTGGGAGGACAGGGGGCCCAGGGGCAGTTCTTC.

V and J are TRBV4-3 and TRBJ1-4, with D unresolved. In germline, CDR1 is LGHNA, CDR2 YSLEER. V was cut by 4 bases and J by 5 bases, with 11 bases left in between. The CDR3 has 14 residues. For the CDR3, the DNA is TGCGCCAGCAGCCTAAGCGGAGGGAATGAAAAACTGTTTTTT. Translated: CASSLSGGNEKLFF.

J is TRBJ2-7 and V is TRBV5-4; the match to TRBD1 covers 8 bases. Germline CDR1 and CDR2: SGHNT and YYREEE (reference sequence). CDR3 length equals 16 residues. V gave up 4 bases and J gave up 4 bases; unmatched junction bases: 13. CDR3: CASSIATGAARYEQYF. CDR3 nucleotide sequence: TGTGCCAGCAGCATCGCGACAGGGGCCGCGAGGTACGAGCAGTACTTC.

There are a few counts of this clone. The V call is TRBV5-1, the J call TRBJ2-7; D possibly corresponds to TRBD2 (5 bases). V lost 0 bases, J lost 2 bases, and 12 bases lay in between. CDR3 size: 15 residues. Germline lookup yields CDR1 SGHRS and CDR2 YFSETQ. CDR3: CASSLGPSPAYEQYF. The CDR3 DNA is TGCGCCAGCAGCTTGGGGCCTAGCCCGGCCTACGAGCAGTACTTC.

This CDR3 is CAWSVQGATEAFF. In nucleotides, the CDR3 is TGTGCCTGGAGTGTCCAGGGGGCCACTGAAGCTTTCTTT. This rearrangement joins TRBV30 to TRBJ1-1, with 8 positions matching TRBD1. CDR3 length: 13 residues. Trimming at V came to 0 bases and at J to 4 bases, leaving 1 base not matched to a gene. The germline gives CDR1 GTSNPN, CDR2 SVGIG (reference sequence).

This chain joins TRBV28 and TRBJ2-7, with D perhaps TRBD1 (6 bases). Trimming shortened V by 5 bases and J by 0 bases, and 11 bases separated the two germline ends. The germline gives CDR1 MDHEN, CDR2 SYDVKM. The CDR3 runs 14 residues. Written as DNA, the CDR3 is TGTGCCAGCAGTGGATCAGGGGCCTCCTACGAGCAGTACTTC. Translated: CASSGSGASYEQYF.

Concerning this clone: Other DNA sequences in this specimen translate into the identical CDR3. The chain combines TRBV4-1 with TRBJ2-1; 7 bases match TRBD2. The CDR3 covers 15 residues. Germline V gene sequence: CDR1 MGHRA, CDR2 YSYEKL. Trimming at V came to 3 bases and at J to 2 bases, leaving 4 bases not matched to a gene. The CDR3 bases are TGCGCCAGCAGCCAGGGCCTAGCGGCCTACAATGAGCAGTTCTTC. Translating it yields CASSQGLAAYNEQFF.

The chain couples TRBV6-1 to TRBJ2-5; perhaps TRBD2 as D (7 bases). CDR1 MNHNS and CDR2 SASEGT come from the germline V gene. Trimming shortened V by 0 bases and J by 5 bases, and 25 bases separated the two germline ends. The CDR3 runs 19 residues. The CDR3 here is CASSEALPGYGGRKETQYF. In nucleotides, the CDR3 is TGTGCCAGCAGTGAAGCGCTCCCTGGGTACGGGGGGCGTAAGGAGACCCAGTACTTC.

The chain is built from TRBV10-3 and TRBJ2-1, with 8 bases identical to TRBD1. There are 13 residues in the CDR3. V shed 10 bases, J shed 7 bases, and the junction held 9 bases outside the gene matches. The V gene's germline CDR1 is ENHRY and CDR2 SYGVKD. CDR3 coding DNA: TGTGCCACCGACCAGGGGGCGCGGAATGAGCAGTTCTTC. This codes for CATDQGARNEQFF.

This sequence joins TRBV2 and TRBJ2-1; 9 nucleotides align to TRBD2. Germline V CDR1 and CDR2: SNHLY, FYNNEI. V shed 7 bases, J shed 9 bases, and the junction held 7 bases outside the gene matches. The CDR3 spans 13 residues. This chain's CDR3 is CASTRGLAAEQFF. The DNA for the CDR3 is TGTGCCAGCACCAGGGGACTAGCAGCTGAGCAGTTCTTC.

This sequence joins TRBV6-1 and TRBJ2-5; the D gene is possibly TRBD2 (7 bases). This CDR3 has 16 amino acids. Germline CDR1 reads MNHNS; CDR2 reads SASEGT. Trimming took off 2 bases at V and 4 bases at J, with 17 bases between the two ends. CDR3 loop: CASSENGRGRGETQYF. The CDR3 DNA follows: TGTGCCAGCAGTGAAAACGGGCGGGGGCGAGGAGAGACCCAGTACTTC.

This rearrangement joins TRBV6-1 to TRBJ2-3; TRBD2 agrees at 9 bases. CDR1 and CDR2 from the germline V gene are MNHNS and SASEGT. The CDR3 loop spans 16 amino acids. The V and J ends lost 3 bases and 0 bases, in that order; junction bases with no gene match: 4. Here the CDR3 reads CASSDNSGGSTDTQYF. The CDR3 nucleotides are TGTGCCAGCAGTGACAATAGCGGGGGTAGCACAGATACGCAGTATTTT.

The rearrangement links TRBV19 to TRBJ1-5; possibly TRBD1 for D (6 bases). Germline V gives CDR1 LNHDA, CDR2 SQIVND (reference sequence). This CDR3 has 17 amino acids. V was cut by 3 bases and J by 0 bases, with 15 bases left in between. CDR3 sequence (DNA): TGTGCCAGTAGTATGGACCGGGACATACTTAGCAATCAGCCCCAGCATTTT. The encoded protein is CASSMDRDILSNQPQHF.